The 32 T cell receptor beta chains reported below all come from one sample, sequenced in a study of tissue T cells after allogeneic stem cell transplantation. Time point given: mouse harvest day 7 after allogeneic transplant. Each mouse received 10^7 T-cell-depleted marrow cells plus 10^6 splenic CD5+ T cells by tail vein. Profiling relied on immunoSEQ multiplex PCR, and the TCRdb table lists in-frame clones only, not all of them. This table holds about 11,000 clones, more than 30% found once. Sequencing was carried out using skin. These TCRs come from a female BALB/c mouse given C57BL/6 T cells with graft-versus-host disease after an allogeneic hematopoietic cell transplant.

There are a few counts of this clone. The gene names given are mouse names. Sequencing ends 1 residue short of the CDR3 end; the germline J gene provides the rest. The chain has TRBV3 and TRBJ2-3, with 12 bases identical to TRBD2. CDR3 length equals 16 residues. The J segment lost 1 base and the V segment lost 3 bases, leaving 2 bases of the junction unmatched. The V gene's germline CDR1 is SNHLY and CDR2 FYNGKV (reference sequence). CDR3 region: CASSFGDWGGAETLYF. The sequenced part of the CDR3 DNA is TGTGCCAGCAGCTTTGGGGACTGGGGGGGTGCAGAAACGCTGTAT.

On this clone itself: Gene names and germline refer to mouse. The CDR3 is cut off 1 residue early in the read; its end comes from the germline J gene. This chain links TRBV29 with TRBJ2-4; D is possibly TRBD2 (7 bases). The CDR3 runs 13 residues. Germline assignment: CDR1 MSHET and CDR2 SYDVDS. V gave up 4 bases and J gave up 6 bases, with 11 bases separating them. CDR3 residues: CASSYGGLNTLYF. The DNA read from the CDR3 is TGTGCTAGCAGTTACGGGGGGCTGAACACCTTGTAC.

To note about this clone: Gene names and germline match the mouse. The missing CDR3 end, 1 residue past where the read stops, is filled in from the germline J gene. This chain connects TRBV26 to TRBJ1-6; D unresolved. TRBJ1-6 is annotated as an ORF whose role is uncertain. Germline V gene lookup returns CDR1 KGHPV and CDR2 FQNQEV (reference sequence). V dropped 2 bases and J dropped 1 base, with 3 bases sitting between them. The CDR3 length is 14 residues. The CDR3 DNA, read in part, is TGTGCCAGCAGTCTGGAGTCCTATAATTCGCCCCTCTAC. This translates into CASSLESYNSPLY. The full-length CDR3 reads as CASSLESYNSPLYF.

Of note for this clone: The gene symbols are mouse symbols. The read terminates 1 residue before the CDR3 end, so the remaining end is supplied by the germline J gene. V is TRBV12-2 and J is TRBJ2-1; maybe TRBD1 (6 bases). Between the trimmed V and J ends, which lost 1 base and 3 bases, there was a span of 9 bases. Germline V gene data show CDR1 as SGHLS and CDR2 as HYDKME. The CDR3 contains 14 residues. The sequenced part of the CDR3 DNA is TGTGCCAGCTCTCTGGGACAACTCTATGCTGAGCAGTTC. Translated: CASSLGQLYAEQF. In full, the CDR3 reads CASSLGQLYAEQFF.

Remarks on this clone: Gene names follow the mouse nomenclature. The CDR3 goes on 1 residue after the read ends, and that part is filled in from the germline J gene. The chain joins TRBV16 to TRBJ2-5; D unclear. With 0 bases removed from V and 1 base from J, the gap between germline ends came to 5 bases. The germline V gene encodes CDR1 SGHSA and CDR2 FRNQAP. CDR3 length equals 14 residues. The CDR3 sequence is CASSLDGYQDTQYF. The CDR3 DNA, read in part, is TGTGCAAGCAGCTTAGATGGGTACCAAGACACCCAGTAC.

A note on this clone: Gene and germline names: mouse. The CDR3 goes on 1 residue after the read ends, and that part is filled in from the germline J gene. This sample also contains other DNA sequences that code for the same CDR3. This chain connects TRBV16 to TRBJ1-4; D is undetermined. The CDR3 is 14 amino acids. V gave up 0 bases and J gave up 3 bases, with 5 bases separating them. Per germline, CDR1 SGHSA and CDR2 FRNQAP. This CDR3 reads CASSLETTNERLFF. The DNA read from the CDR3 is TGTGCAAGCAGCTTAGAAACAACCAACGAAAGATTATTT.

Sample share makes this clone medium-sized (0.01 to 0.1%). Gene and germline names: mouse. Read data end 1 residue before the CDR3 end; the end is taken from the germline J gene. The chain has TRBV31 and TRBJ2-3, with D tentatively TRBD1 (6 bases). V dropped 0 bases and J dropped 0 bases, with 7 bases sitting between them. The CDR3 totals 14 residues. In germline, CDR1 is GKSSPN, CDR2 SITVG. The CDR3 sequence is CAWSLGGSAETLYF. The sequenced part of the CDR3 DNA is TGTGCCTGGAGTCTAGGGGGTAGTGCAGAAACGCTGTAT.

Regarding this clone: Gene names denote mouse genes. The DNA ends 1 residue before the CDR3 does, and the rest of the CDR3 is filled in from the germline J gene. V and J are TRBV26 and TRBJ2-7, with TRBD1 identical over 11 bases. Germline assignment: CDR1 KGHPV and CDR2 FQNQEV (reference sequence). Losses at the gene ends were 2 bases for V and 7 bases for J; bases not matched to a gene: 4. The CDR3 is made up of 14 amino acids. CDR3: CASSLMGQGGEQYF. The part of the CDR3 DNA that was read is TGTGCCAGCAGTCTGATGGGACAGGGGGGGGAACAGTAC.

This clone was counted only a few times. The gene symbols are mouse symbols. CDR3 DNA (partial): TGTGCCAGCAGGGGACGAAATACGCTCTAT. Translating gives CASRGRNTLY. The entire CDR3 is CASRGRNTLYF. This chain connects TRBV3 to TRBJ1-3; D perhaps matches TRBD1 (5 bases). Read sequence stops 1 residue before the CDR3 end, and the germline J gene provides the missing end. There are 11 residues in the CDR3. V dropped 6 bases and J dropped 5 bases, with 5 bases sitting between them. From germline, CDR1 is SNHLY and CDR2 FYNGKV (reference sequence).

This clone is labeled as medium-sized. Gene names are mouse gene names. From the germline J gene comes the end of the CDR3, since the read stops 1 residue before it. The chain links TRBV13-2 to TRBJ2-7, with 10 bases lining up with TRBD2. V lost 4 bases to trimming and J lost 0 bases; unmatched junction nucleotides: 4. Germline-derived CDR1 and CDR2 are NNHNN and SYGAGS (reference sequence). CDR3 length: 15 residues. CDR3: CASGRLGGSSYEQYF. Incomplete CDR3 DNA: TGTGCCAGCGGTCGACTGGGGGGATCCTCCTATGAACAGTAC.

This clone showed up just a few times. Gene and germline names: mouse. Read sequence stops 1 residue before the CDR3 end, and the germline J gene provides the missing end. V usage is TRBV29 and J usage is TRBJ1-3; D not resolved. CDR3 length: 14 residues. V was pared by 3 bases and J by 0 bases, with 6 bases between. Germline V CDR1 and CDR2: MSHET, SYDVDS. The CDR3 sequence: CASSFRDSGNTLYF. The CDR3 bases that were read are TGTGCTAGCAGTTTCCGGGATTCTGGAAATACGCTCTAT.

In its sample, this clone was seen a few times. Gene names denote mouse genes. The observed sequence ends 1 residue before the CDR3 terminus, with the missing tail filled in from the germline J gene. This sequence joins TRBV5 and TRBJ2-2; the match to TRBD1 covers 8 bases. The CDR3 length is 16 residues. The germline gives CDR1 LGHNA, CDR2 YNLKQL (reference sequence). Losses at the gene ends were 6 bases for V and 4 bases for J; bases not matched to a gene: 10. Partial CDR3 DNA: TGTGCCAGCAGGAAGATGACAGGGGAGGGCACCGGGCAGCTCTAC. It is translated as CASRKMTGEGTGQLY. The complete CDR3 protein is CASRKMTGEGTGQLYF.

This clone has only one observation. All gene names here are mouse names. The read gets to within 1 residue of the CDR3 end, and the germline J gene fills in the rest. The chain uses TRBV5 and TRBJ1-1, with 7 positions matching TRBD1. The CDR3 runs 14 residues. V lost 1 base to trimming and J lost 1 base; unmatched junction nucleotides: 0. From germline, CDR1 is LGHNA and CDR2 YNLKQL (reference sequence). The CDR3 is CASSQGTGNTEVFF. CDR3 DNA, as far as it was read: TGTGCCAGCAGCCAAGGGACAGGGAACACAGAAGTCTTC.

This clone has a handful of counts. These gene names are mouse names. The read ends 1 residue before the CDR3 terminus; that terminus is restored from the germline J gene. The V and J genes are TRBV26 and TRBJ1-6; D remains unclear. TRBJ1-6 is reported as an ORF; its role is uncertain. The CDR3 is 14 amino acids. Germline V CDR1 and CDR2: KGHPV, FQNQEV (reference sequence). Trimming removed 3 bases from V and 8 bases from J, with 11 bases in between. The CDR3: CASSLNSIDSPLYF. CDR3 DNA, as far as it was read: TGTGCCAGCAGTCTTAACAGTATAGATTCGCCCCTCTAC.

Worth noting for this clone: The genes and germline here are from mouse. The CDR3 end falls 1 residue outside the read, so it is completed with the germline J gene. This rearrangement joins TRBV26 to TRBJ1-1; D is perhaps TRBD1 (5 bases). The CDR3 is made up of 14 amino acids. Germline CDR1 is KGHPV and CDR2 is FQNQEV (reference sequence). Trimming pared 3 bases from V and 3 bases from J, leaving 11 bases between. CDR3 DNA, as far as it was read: TGTGCCAGCAGTCTAGGGCAGGGCTACACAGAAGTCTTC. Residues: CASSLGQGYTEVF. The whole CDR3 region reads CASSLGQGYTEVFF.

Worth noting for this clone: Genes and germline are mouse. CDR3 DNA, as far as it was read: TGTGCCAGCTCTCCCGGACAAGCAAACACAGAAGTCTTC. Protein: CASSPGQANTEVF. The full CDR3 protein reads CASSPGQANTEVFF. This sequence joins TRBV12-2 and TRBJ1-1; D possibly corresponds to TRBD1 (5 bases). The read terminates 1 residue ahead of where the CDR3 ends, so the germline J gene completes it. Trimming removed 2 bases at V and 0 bases at J, with 9 bases between. The CDR3 is made up of 14 amino acids. Per the germline V gene, CDR1 is SGHLS and CDR2 is HYDKME.

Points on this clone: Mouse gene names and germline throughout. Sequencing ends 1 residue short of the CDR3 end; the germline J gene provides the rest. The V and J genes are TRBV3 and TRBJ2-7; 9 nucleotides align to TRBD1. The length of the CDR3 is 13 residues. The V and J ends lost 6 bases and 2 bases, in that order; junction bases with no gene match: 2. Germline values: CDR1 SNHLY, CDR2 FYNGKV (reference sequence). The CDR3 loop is CASSRDRAYEQYF. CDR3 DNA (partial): TGTGCCAGCAGTCGGGACAGGGCCTATGAACAGTAC.

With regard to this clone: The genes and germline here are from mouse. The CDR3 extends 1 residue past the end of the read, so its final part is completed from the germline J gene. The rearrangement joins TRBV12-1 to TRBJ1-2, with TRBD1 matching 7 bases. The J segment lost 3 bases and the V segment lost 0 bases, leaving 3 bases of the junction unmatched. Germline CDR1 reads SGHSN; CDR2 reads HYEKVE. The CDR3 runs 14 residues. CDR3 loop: CASSLTRGYSDYTF. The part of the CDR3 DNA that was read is TGTGCCAGCTCTCTCACCAGGGGGTACTCCGACTACACC.

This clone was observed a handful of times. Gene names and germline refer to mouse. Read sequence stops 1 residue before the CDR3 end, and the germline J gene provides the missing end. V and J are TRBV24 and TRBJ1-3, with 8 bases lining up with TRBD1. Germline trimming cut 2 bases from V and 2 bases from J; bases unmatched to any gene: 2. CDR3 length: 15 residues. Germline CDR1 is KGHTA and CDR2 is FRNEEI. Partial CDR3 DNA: TGTGCCAGCAGTCTGAAGACAGGGGCTGGAAATACGCTCTAT. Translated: CASSLKTGAGNTLY. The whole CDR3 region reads CASSLKTGAGNTLYF.

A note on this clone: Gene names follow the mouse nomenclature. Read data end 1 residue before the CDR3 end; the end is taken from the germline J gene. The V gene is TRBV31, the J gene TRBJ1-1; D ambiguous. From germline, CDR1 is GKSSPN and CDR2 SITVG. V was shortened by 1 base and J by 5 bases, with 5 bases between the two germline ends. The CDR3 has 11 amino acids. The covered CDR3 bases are TGTGCCTGGAGTCGAACAACAGAAGTCTTC. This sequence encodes CAWSRTTEVF. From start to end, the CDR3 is CAWSRTTEVFF.

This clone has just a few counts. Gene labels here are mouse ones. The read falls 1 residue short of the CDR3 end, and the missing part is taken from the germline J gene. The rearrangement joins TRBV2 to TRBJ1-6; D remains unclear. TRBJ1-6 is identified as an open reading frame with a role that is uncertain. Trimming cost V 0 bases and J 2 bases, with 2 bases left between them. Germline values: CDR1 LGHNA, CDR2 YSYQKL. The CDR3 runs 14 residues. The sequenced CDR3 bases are TGTGCCAGCAGCCAAGAACCCTATAATTCGCCCCTCTAC. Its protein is CASSQEPYNSPLY. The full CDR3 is CASSQEPYNSPLYF.

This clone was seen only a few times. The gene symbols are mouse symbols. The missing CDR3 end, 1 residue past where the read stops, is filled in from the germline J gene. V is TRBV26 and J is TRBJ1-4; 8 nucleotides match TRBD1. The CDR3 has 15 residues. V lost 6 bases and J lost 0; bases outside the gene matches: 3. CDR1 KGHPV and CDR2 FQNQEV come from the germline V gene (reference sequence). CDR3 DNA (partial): TGTGCCAGCAGCAGACAGGGGATTTCCAACGAAAGATTATTT. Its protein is CASSRQGISNERLF. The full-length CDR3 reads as CASSRQGISNERLFF.

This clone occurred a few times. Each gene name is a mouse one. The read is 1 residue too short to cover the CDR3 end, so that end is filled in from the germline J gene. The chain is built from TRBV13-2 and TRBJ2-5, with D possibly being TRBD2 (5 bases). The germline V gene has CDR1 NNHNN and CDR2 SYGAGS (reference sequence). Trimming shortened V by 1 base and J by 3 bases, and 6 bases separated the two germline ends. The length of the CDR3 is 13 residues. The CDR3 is CASGDWGQDTQYF. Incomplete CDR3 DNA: TGTGCCAGCGGTGATTGGGGTCAAGACACCCAGTAC.

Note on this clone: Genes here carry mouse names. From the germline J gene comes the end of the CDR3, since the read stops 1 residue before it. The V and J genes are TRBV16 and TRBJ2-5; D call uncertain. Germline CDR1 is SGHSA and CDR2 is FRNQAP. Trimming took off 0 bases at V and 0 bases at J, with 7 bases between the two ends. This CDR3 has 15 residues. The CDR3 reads CASSLDLDNQDTQYF. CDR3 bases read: TGTGCAAGCAGCTTAGATTTGGACAACCAAGACACCCAGTAC. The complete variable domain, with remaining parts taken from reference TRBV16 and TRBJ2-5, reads NAGVIQTPRHKVTGKGQEATLWCEPISGHSAVFWYRQTIVQGLEFLTYFRNQAPIDDSGMPKERFSAQMPNQSHSTLKIQSTQPQDSAVYLCASSLDLDNQDTQYFGPGTRLLVL.

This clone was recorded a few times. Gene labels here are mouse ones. The CDR3 loop reads CASSPGLGGETLYF. Incomplete CDR3 DNA: TGTGCCAGCTCTCCGGGACTGGGGGGGGAAACGCTGTAT. The genes are TRBV12-1 and TRBJ2-3; 13 bases are shared with TRBD2. Read sequence stops 1 residue before the CDR3 end, and the germline J gene provides the missing end. There are 14 residues in the CDR3. The V and J ends lost 2 bases and 6 bases, in that order; junction bases with no gene match: 1. Germline CDR1 reads SGHSN; CDR2 reads HYEKVE.

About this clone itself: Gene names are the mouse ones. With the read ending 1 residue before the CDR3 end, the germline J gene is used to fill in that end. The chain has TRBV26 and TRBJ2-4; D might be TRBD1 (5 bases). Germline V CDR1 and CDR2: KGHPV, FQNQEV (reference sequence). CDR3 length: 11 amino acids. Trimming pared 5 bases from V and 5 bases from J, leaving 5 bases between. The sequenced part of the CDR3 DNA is TGTGCCAGCAGTGACAGAAACACCTTGTAC. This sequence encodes CASSDRNTLY. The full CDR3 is CASSDRNTLYF.

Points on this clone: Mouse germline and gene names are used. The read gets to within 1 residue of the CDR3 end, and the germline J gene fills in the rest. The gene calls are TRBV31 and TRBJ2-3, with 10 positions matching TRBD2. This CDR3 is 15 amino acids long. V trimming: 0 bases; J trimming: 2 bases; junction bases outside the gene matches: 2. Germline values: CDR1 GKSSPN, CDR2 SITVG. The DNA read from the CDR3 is TGTGCCTGGAGTCTAACTGGGGGGGTTGCAGAAACGCTGTAT. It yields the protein CAWSLTGGVAETLY. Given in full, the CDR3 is CAWSLTGGVAETLYF. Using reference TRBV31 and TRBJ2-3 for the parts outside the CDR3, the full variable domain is AQTIHQWPVAEIKAVGSPLSLGCTIKGKSSPNLYWYWQATGGTLQQLFYSITVGQVESVVQLNLSASRPKDDQFILSTEKLLLSHSGFYLCAWSLTGGVAETLYFGSGTRLTVL.

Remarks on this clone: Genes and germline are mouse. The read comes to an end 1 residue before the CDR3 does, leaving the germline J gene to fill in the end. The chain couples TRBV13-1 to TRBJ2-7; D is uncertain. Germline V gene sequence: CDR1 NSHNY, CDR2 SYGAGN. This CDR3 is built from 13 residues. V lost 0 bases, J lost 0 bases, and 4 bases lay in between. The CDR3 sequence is CASSDAHSYEQYF. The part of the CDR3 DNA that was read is TGTGCCAGCAGTGATGCCCACTCCTATGAACAGTAC.

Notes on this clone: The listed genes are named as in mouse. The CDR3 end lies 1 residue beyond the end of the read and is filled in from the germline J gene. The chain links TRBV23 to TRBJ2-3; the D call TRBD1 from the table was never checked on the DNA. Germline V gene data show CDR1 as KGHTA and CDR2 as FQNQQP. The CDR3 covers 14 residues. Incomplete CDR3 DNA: TGCTCCAGCAGTAGGACAGGGGGCTTAGAAACGCTGTAT. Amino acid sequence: CSSSRTGGLETLY. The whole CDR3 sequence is CSSSRTGGLETLYF.

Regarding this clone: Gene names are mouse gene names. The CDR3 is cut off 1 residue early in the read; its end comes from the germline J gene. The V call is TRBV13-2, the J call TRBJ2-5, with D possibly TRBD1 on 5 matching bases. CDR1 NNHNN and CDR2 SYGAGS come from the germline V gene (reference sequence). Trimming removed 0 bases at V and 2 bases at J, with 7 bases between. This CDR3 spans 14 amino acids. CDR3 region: CASGDVRVQDTQYF. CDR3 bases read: TGTGCCAGCGGTGATGTCAGGGTCCAAGACACCCAGTAC.

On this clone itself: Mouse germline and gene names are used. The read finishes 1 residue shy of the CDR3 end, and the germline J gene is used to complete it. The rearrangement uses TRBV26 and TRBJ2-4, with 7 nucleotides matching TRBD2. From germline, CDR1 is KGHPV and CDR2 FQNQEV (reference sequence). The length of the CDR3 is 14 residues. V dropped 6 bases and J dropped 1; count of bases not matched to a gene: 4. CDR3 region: CASSPDWGQNTLYF. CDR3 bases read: TGTGCCAGCAGCCCTGACTGGGGTCAAAACACCTTGTAC.

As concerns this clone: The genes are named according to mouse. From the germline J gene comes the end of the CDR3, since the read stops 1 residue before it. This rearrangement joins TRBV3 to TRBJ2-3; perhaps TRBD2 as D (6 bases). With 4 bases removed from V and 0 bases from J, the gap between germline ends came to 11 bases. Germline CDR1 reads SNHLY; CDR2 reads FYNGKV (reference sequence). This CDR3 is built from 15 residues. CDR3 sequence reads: CASSSWGSSAETLYF. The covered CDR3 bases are TGTGCCAGCAGCTCCTGGGGTTCTAGTGCAGAAACGCTGTAT.